What follows is one T cell receptor beta chain and its context. Its antigen has not been determined. The sample holds no much larger clone one base away, and base qualities are not on file. The cohort comprised 550 to 700 healthy bone marrow donors. At the time of sampling, every cohort member was nominally healthy, though immune exposures that went unrecorded were likely present. The donor tested CMV seronegative, placing the donor among the roughly 350 seronegative members of the cohort. Every donor gave a peripheral blood sample, and the peripheral blood mononuclear cells from that sample were used for TCR beta sequencing. The Qiagen DNeasy Blood Extraction Kit was used to extract genomic DNA from the blood cell samples. CDR1 LNHDA and CDR2 SQIVND were looked up in the germline V gene (reference sequence). V loses 3 bases of germline sequence and J loses 1 base, and the interval between the two ends is 17 bases. The CDR3 has 17 amino acids, counting the end cysteine and phenylalanine. Only CDR3 DNA is held: 51 bases, read in frame from base 1.

The sample originates from a study of cytomegalovirus exposure and HLA in healthy donors (dated by TCRdb to 2017 to 2019). In terms of the full investigation: According to an earlier analysis of around 600 of the donors, some 180 million T cells yielded 117 million unique TCR beta sequences and 276 Gb of sequence data. Using immunosequencing, the study profiled T cell repertoires from 666 subjects and related those repertoires to cytomegalovirus serostatus. Roughly 5 DR-DQ haplotypes were handled as single units for association and clustering because linkage in the cohort was strong. In the later analysis, no new phenotypic data were used to find candidate immune exposures; instead, reliance was placed on TCR beta sequences and their occurrence across donors. A later genetic analysis used genome-wide SNP genotypes for 398 of the 666 donors, treating that subset as a discovery cohort. Every discovery cohort repertoire had been produced on one sequencing platform. An early release that covered fewer than 750 HLA-typed donors contained approximately 300 gigabases of sequencing data and tens of millions of unique TCR sequences. Alongside the repertoire data, information on donor age, sex, ethnicity and CMV serostatus was compiled. In a later analysis, previously published TCR beta repertoires from 550 to 750 donors were re-analyzed and high-resolution HLA genotyping was added so that TCR occurrence patterns could be studied. Typing coverage differed by locus: A, B, C, DRB1 and DQB1 were typed in about 620-630 donors, DQA1 in around 500, DPA1 in some 570, and DPB1 in just under 480. Both class I and class II loci were covered by HLA typing, at four-digit resolution. Of the approximately 400 genotyped donors, approximately 80% were placed in the genetic ancestry cluster associated with self-reported Caucasian donors. Among over 350 genotyped donors of the cohort, an average of around 240,000 unique TCR beta nucleotide sequences were sequenced per donor, 15% to 20% of them non-productive. Along with the roughly 610-subject first cohort, a separate validation cohort of over 90 different subjects was used. To predict cytomegalovirus infection status, the study combined high-throughput TCR immunosequencing, statistical association of individual TCRs with disease status, and machine learning. The study aimed to test whether cataloging public T cell receptors could reveal signatures of past pathogen exposure. In an earlier analysis of about 590 of the donors, high-throughput TCR beta sequencing was used to judge whether each TCR beta V gene segment behaved as functional or pseudogenic. Beyond this particular receptor, the publication reports: A few of the identified cytomegalovirus-associated TCR beta chains were confirmed in vitro to be specific for cytomegalovirus antigens. The classifier was reported to diagnose cytomegalovirus status with high specificity and sensitivity in both the original cohort and the validation cohort. Compared with equally common non-associated chains, HLA-associated TCR beta chains in a later analysis were more clonally expanded and had lower generation probabilities. For the cohort, immune exposure information was limited to CMV serostatus. Assigning TCR associations to individual alleles was difficult when HLA alleles, especially DR and DQ, strongly co-occurred. In an earlier analysis of 500 to 650 of the donors, most TCR beta V segments appeared in productive rearrangements about 87% or about 30% of the time, broadly matching IMGT annotations. Because some donors lacked HLA typing at each locus, the association tests relied only on the typed subset. A group of highly shared sequence variants was considered likely to be a technical artifact of the sequencing pipeline. A further reported finding was that TCR beta sequences accurately predicted the HLA-A and HLA-B alleles for most subjects in the first cohort. Across donors, most TCR sequences were observed very rarely, whereas some public TCRs were present in many individuals. In the study, approximately 150 TCR beta chains were listed as associated with cytomegalovirus. In a later analysis, several top co-occurrence clusters were reported to appear linked to parvovirus B19, influenza, CMV and Epstein-Barr virus. Presence/absence analyses assumed roughly uniform sequencing depth across donors, an assumption that may not hold. Over 15 rarely observed V segments, including chromosome 9 orphons, were excluded from the earlier analysis of several hundred of the donors because counts were too low. A later analysis found that TCR association rates varied across HLA loci, with DRB1 alleles showing the most associated TCRs and HLA-C alleles the fewest. The authors suggested that the approach could potentially be generalized to other disease states and immunological phenotypes. A later genetic analysis associated a missense DCLRE1C variant with V-gene and J-gene trimming of TCR beta chains, and an independent cohort replicated the association. Correlated functional status among segregating V segments might be attributable to linkage disequilibrium, but an unknown experimental factor could not be ruled out. Most CMV-associated TCR beta chains appeared to be HLA-restricted in a later analysis, and the HLA associations seemed to be driven largely by CMV exposure. In a later analysis, 16,951 TCR beta sequences were associated with specific HLA alleles at a false discovery rate of 0.05. Some IMGT-functional V segments, including TRBV6-2 and TRBV6-3, could not be told apart with the 87-base-pair reads, so those segments were excluded. Compared with the roughly 710-donor mean, donors in an Asian-associated ancestry cluster had fewer N-insertions in productive TCRs, according to a later genetic analysis. This cohort had only TCR beta chains sequenced, and the lack of alpha or paired-chain data limited which features could be detected.

The library relied on the immunoSEQ multiplex PCR assay. For the multiplex PCR, a mixture combining 60 forward primers for TCR Vbeta segments and 13 reverse primers for TCR Jbeta segments was used. The CDR3 region of rearranged TCR beta genes was amplified from genomic DNA with a multiplex PCR assay. On the Illumina HiSeq System, the amplified TCR beta libraries were sequenced as 87-base-pair reads. As for the original processing: A later analysis tallied about 77 million unique TCR beta chains across the approximately 670 repertoires, and some 12 million of those chains were shared by two or more donors. A nearest-neighbor algorithm error-corrected the raw reads and collapsed the reads into unique sequences, merging closely related sequences to remove PCR and sequencing errors. CDR3 sequences were aligned to IMGT reference sequences to assign V, D and J gene segments. For a sequence to be retained, a match of at least six nucleotides was required to both a V gene segment and a J gene segment. A rearrangement was called productive if the CDR3 had no stop codons and remained in frame with V and J, and every other rearrangement was called non-productive. CDR3 was defined by IMGT convention, running from the second conserved V-encoded cysteine to the conserved J-encoded phenylalanine. Sequences without an unambiguous match to a single V gene segment were excluded from the earlier analysis of 450 to 650 of the donors. In an earlier analysis of a few hundred of the donors, a V segment was called functional when productive rearrangements were above 56.7%, and segregating when the standard deviation between donors exceeded 5%. A statistical classification framework was built to diagnose cytomegalovirus status from the catalog of TCR beta chain sequences. In a later analysis, TCR nucleotide sequences were compared against IMGT/GENE-DB human TR gene sequences so that V and J genes could be assigned. In a later analysis, CDR3 sequences and most-parsimonious VDJ recombination scenarios were assigned using the TCRdist pipeline. In a later analysis, each TCR beta chain was defined by its CDR3 amino acid sequence together with its V-gene family, and reads lacking a unique V-gene family were excluded. In a later analysis, fewer than 650 highly shared, low-generation-probability nucleotide sequences were removed to address suspected cross-contamination and a sequencing artifact. In a later analysis, a clonal expansion index for each public chain was calculated from normalized within-repertoire ranks of inferred template counts. Generation probabilities in a later analysis came from a VDJ recombination model fitted to out-of-frame rearrangements, and those results were checked against IGoR. Hypergeometric tests were used in a later analysis to score TCR-TCR, TCR-HLA and TCR-CMV co-occurrence, with a repertoire-size bias correction applied to the TCR pairs. In a later analysis, false discovery rates were estimated by permuting HLA or CMV assignments 20 times. In a later analysis, co-occurring TCRs were grouped with DBSCAN, and TCRdist sequence similarity was added when clustering was performed within HLA-allele-positive subsets. Repertoires with fewer than 30,000 or more than 120,000 public chains, plus five repertoires with anomalous nucleotide sharing, were excluded from co-occurrence clustering. Entries here come from immuneACCESS through TCRdb and include only in-frame sequences with V and J called. Some clones fail to appear in such tables; in the studies checked, an unresolved V gene covers under half of the shortfall, and the cause of the remainder is unknown. Clone size and the V and J calls come from that table; the DNA yielded D and trimming. For this sample the table gives some 120,000 clones, of which about 74% were detected only once. Roughly 3.1% of the sample rests with the top ten.

The sequencing input was PBMCs. The receptor's source is a man aged 25-45 years in good health and CMV-seronegative. The rearranged segments are TRBV19 and TRBJ2-3, with TRBD2 as a weak D call on 6 bases. The CDR3 is CASSILLPGAGTDTQYF. The DNA sequence reads TGTGCCAGTAGTATTCTACTACCGGGAGCTGGCACAGATACGCAGTATTTT.